The TCR beta chain described here comes from a study of OX40 agonist ivuxolimab in advanced cancers. Notes on the study in general: The study found that CD8+ T cells averaged more expanded clones than CD4+. Those patients achieving a partial response at 0.1-3.0 mg/kg showed among the lowest clonal expansion.

Sequencing used immunoSEQ multiplex PCR; TCRdb keeps in-frame clones, though not all of them. The sample has 90,000 to 130,000 clones; roughly 90% are singletons. The CDR3 length is 14 residues. V shed 5 bases, J shed 4 bases, and the junction held 5 bases outside the gene matches. Germline values: CDR1 SEHNR, CDR2 FQNEAQ (reference sequence). Notes on this clone: The target antigen is unknown.

This specimen consisted of CD4+ or CD8+ T cells sorted from blood, obtained in a trial of the OX40 agonist ivuxolimab. The V and J genes are TRBV7-9 and TRBJ1-5; 7 positions match TRBD1. The TCR originated in an adult with an advanced solid tumor such as melanoma, head and neck, liver or kidney cancer. Written as DNA, the CDR3 is TGTGCCAGCAGCGCTCGGGACAGAAATCAGCCCCAGCATTTT. It translates to CASSARDRNQPQHF. Full variable domain (missing parts from reference TRBV7-9 and TRBJ1-5): DTGVSQNPRHKITKRGQNVTFRCDPISEHNRLYWYRQTLGQGPEFLTYFQNEAQLEKSRLLSDRFSAERPKGSFSTLEIQRTEQGDSAMYLCASSARDRNQPQHFGDGTRLSIL.